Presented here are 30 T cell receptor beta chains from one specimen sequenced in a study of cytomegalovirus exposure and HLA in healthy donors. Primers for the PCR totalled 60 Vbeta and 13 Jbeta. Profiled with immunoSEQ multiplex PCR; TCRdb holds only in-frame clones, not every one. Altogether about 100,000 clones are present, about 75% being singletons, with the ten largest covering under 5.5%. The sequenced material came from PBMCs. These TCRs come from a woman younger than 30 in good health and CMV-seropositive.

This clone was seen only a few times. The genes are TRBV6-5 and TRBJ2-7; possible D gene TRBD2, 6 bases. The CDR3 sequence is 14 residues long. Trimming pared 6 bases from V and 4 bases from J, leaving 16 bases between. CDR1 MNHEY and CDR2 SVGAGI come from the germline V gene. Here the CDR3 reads CASRPGLIPYEQYF. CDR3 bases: TGTGCCAGCAGGCCGGGACTCATACCTTACGAGCAGTACTTC.

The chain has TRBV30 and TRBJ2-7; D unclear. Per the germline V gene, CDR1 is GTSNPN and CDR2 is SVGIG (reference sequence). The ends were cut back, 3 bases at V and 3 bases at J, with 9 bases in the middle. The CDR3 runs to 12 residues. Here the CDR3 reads CAWSHDFYEQYF. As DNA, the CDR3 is TGTGCCTGGAGCCACGACTTCTACGAGCAGTACTTC.

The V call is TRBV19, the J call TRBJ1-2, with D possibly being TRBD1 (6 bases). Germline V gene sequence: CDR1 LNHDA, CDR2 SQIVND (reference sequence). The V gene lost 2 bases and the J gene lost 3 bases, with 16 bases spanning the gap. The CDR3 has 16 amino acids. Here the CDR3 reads CASSIWSIEGDYGYTF. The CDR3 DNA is TGTGCCAGTAGTATATGGTCCATCGAGGGGGACTATGGCTACACCTTC.

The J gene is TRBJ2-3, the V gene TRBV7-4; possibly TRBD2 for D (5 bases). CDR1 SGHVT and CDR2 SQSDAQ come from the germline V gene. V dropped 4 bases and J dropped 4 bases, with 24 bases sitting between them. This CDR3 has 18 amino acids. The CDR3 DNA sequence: TGTGCCAGCAGCTCGCCGGGGATCCTACCCCGTGGGGCAGATACGCAGTATTTT. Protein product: CASSSPGILPRGADTQYF.

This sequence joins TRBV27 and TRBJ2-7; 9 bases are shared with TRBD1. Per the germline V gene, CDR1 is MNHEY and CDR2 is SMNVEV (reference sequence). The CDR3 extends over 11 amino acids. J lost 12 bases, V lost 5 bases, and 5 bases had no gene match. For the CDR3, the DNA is TGTGCCAGCAGTCAAGGGACAGGGTTGTACTTC. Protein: CASSQGTGLYF.

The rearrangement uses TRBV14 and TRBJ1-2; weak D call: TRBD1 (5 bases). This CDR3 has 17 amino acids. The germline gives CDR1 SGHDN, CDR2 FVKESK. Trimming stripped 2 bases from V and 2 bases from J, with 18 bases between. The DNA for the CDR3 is TGTGCCAGCAGCCAACCCCCGGGCAGGGTCGACAACTATGGCTACACCTTC. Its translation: CASSQPPGRVDNYGYTF.

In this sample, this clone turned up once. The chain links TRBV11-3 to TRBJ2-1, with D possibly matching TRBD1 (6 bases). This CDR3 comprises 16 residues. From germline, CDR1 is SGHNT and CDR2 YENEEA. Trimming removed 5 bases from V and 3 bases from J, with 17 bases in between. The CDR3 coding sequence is TGTGCCAGCAGCCCTCAGGGGATTCAGGGCTACAATGAGCAGTTCTTC. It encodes CASSPQGIQGYNEQFF.

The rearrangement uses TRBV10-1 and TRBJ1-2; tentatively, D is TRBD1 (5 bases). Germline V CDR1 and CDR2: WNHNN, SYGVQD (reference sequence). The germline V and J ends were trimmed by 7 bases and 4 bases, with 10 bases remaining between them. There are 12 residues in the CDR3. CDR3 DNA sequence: TGCGCCAGCAAAGGGCAGGGCTATGGCTACACCTTC. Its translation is CASKGQGYGYTF.

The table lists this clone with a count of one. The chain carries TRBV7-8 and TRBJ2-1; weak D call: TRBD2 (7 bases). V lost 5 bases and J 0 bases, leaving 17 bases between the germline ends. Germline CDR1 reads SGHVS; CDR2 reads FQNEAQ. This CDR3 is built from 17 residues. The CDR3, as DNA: TGTGCCAGCAGCACCCGGGGGGCGCTCAGCTCCTACAATGAGCAGTTCTTC. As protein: CASSTRGALSSYNEQFF.

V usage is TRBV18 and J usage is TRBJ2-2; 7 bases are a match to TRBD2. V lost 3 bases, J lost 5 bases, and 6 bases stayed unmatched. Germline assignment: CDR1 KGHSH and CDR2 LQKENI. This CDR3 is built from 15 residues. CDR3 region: CASSPRLAETGELFF. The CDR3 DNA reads TGTGCCAGCTCACCGCGACTAGCAGAGACCGGGGAGCTGTTTTTT.

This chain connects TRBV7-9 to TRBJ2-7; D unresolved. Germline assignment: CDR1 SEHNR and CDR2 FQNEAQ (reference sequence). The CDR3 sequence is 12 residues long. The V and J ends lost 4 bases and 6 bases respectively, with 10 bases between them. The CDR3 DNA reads TGTGCCAGCAGCTATAACAGTCGCGAGCAGTACTTC. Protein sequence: CASSYNSREQYF.

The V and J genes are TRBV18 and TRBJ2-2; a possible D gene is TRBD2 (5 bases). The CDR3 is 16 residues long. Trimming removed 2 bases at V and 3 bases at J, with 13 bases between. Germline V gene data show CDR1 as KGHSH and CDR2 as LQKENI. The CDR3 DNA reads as TGTGCCAGCTCACCATTACTAGTCCGGCACACCGGGGAGCTGTTTTTT. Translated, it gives CASSPLLVRHTGELFF. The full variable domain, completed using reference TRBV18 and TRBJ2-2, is NAGVMQNPRHLVRRRGQEARLRCSPMKGHSHVYWYRQLPEEGLKFMVYLQKENIIDESGMPKERFSAEFPKEGPSILRIQQVVRGDSAAYFCASSPLLVRHTGELFFGEGSRLTVL.

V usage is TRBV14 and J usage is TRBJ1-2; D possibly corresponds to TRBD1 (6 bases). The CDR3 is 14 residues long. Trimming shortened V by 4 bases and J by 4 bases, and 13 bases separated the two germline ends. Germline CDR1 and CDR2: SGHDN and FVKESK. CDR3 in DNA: TGTGCCAGCAGCCTCCTGACAGGAGCCTATGGCTACACCTTC. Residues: CASSLLTGAYGYTF.

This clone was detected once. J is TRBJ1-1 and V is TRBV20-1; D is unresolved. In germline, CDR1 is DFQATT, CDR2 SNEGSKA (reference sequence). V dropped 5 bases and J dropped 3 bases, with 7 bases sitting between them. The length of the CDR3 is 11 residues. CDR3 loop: CSALLYTEAFF. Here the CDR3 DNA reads TGCAGTGCTCTTCTGTACACTGAAGCTTTCTTT.

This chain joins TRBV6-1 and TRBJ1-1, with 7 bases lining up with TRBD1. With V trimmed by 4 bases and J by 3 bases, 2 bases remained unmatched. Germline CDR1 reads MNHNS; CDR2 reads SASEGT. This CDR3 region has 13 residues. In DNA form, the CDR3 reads TGTGCCAGCAGTGGCCAGGGGGACACTGAAGCTTTCTTT. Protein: CASSGQGDTEAFF.

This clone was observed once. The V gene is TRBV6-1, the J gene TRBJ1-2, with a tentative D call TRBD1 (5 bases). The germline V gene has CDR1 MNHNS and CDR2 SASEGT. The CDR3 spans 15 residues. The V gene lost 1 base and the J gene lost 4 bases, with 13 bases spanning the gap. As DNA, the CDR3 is TGTGCCAGCAGTGAAGTGCCGACAGATCTCTATGGCTACACCTTC. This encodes CASSEVPTDLYGYTF.

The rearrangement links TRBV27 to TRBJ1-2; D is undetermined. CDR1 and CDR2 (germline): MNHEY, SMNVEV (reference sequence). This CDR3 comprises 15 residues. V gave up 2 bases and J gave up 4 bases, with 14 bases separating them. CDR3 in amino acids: CASSLAAPSPYGYTF. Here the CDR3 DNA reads TGTGCCAGCAGTTTAGCCGCTCCGAGTCCCTATGGCTACACCTTC.

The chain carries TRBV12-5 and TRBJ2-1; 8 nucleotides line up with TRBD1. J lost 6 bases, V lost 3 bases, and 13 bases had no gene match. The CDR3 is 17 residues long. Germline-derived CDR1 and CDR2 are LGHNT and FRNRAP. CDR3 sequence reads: CASGFTIPGQDFNEQFF. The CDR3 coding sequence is TGTGCTAGTGGTTTTACAATTCCGGGACAGGACTTCAATGAGCAGTTCTTC.

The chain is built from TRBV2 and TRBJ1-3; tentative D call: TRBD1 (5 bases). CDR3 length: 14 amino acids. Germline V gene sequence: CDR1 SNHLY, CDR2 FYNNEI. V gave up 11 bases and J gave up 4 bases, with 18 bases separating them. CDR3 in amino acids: CASIGAGSGNTIYF. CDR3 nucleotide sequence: TGTGCCTCTATTGGGGCAGGGTCCGGAAACACCATATATTTT. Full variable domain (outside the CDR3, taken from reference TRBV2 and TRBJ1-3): EPEVTQTPSHQVTQMGQEVILRCVPISNHLYFYWYRQILGQKVEFLVSFYNNEISEKSEIFDDQFSVERPDGSNFTLKIRSTKLEDSAMYFCASIGAGSGNTIYFGEGSWLTVV.

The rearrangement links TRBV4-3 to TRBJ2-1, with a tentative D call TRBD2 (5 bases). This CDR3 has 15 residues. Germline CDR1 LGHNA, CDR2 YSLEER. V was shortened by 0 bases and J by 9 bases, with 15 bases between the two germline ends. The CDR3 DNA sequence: TGCGCCAGCAGCCAAGACAACGCCGGGGAGCGTGAGCAGTTCTTC. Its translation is CASSQDNAGEREQFF.

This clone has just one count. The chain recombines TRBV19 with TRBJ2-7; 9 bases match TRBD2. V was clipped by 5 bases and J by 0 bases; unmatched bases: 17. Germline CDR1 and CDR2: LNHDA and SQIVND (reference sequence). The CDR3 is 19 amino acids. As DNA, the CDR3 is TGTGCCAGTAGTGCCAAAGGACTAGCGAGAACGGCTCTCTCCTACGAGCAGTACTTC. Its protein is CASSAKGLARTALSYEQYF.

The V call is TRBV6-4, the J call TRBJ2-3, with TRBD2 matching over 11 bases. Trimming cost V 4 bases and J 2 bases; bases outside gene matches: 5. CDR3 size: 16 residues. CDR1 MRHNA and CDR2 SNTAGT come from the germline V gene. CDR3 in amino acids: CASSAGTSGHTDTQYF. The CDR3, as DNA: TGTGCCAGCAGTGCCGGGACTAGCGGACACACAGATACGCAGTATTTT.

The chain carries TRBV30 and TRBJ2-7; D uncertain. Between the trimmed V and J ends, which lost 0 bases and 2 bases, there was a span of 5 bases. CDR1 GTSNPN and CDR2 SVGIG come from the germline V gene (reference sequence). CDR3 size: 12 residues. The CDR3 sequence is CAWSVSAYEQYF. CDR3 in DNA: TGTGCCTGGAGTGTCTCAGCCTACGAGCAGTACTTC.

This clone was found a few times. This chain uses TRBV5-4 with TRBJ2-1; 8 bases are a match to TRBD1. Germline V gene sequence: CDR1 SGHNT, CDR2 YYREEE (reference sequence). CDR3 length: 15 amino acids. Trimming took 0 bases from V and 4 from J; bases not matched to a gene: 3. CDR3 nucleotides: TGTGCCAGCAGCTTGGAGCAGGGGGCGTACAATGAGCAGTTCTTC. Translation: CASSLEQGAYNEQFF.

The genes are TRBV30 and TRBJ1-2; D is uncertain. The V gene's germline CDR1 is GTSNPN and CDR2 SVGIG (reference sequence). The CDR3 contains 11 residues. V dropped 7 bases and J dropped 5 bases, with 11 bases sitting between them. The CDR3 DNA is TGTGCCTCCAGCCAGGCGTATGGCTACACCTTC. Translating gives CASSQAYGYTF.

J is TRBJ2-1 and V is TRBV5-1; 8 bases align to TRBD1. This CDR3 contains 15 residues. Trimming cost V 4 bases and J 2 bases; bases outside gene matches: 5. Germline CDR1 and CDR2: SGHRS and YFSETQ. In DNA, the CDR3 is TGCGCCAGCAGCCTCGGACAGGGACCCTACAATGAGCAGTTCTTC. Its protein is CASSLGQGPYNEQFF.

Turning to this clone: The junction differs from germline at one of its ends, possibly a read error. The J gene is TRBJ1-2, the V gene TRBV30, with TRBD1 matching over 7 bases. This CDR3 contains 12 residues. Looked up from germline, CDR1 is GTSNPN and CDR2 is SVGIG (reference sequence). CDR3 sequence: CAWRTGNSGYTF. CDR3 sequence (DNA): TGTGCTTGGAGGACAGGAAATTCAGGCTACACCTTC.

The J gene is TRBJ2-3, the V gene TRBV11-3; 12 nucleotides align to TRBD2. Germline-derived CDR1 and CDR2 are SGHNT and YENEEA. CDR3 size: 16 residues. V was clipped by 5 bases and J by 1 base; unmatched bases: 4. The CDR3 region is CASSNRLAGGTDTQYF. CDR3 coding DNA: TGTGCCAGCAGCAATCGACTAGCGGGAGGCACAGATACGCAGTATTTT.

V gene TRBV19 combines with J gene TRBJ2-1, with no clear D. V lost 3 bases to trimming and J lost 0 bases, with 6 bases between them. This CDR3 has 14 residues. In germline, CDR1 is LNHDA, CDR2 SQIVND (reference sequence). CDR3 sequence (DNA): TGTGCCAGTAGTATGGAGAGCTCCTACAATGAGCAGTTCTTC. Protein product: CASSMESSYNEQFF.

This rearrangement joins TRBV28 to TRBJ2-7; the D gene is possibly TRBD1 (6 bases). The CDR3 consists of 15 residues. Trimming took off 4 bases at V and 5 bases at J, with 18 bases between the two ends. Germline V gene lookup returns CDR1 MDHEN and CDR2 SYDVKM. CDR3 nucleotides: TGTGCCAGCAGTTCAAGGTTCACAGGGTTCGACGAGCAGTACTTC. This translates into CASSSRFTGFDEQYF.